The TCR beta chain under discussion was sequenced for a study of regulatory T cells in long-lasting Graves disease. The TCR beta library used iRepertoire HTBI primers with Arm-PCR amplification of CDR3. TCRdb re-derived calls from the multiplex PCR reads in MiXCR, one entry per CDR3 protein. The table has about 220,000 distinct CDR3 sequences, about 17% seen once; the top ten hold less than 25%. This clonotype was counted at least ten times. Trimming pared 5 bases from V and 5 bases from J, leaving 16 bases between. The CDR3 spans 14 residues. The time point is: newly diagnosed GD, antithyroid drugs for less than 3 months. RNA from PBMCs was the source of the TCR library.

The TCR originated in a female donor with Graves disease. This rearrangement joins TRBV12-3 or TRBV12-4 to TRBJ2-7; a possible D gene is TRBD1 (5 bases). The sample was peripheral blood mononuclear cells (PBMCs), taken at new diagnosis, from a patient treated with antithyroid drugs. The chain's CDR3 is CASSQWTTIDEQYF. The CDR3 bases are TGTGCCAGCAGTCAGTGGACAACCATCGACGAGCAGTACTTC.